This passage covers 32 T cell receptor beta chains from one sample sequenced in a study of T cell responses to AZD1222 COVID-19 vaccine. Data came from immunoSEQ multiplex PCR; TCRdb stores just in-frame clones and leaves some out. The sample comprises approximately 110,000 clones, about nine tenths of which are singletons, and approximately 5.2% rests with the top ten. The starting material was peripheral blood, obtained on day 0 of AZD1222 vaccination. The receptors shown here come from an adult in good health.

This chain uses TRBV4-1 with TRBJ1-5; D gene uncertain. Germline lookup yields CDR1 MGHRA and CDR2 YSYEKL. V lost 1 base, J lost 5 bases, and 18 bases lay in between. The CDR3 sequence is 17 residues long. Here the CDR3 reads CASSQVPWRAMDQPQHF. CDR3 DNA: TGCGCCAGCAGCCAAGTCCCCTGGAGAGCTATGGATCAGCCCCAGCATTTT.

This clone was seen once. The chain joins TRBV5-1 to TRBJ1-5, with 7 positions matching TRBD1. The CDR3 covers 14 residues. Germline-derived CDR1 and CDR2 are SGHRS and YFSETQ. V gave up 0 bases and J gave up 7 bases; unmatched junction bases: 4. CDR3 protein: CASSLEGGGQPQHF. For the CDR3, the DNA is TGCGCCAGCAGCTTGGAAGGGGGCGGCCAGCCCCAGCATTTT.

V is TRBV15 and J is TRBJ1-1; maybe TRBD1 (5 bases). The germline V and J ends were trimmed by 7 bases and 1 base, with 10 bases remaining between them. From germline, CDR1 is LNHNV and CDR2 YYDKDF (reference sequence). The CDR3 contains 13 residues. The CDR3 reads CATKTDPNTEAFF. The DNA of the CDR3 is TGTGCCACCAAGACAGACCCGAACACTGAAGCTTTCTTT.

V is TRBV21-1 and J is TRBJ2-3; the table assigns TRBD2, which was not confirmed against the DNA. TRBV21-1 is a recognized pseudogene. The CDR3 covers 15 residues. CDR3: CASPTLSADTDTQYF. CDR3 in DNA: TGTGCCAGTCCAACCCTTAGCGCCGACACAGATACGCAGTATTTT.

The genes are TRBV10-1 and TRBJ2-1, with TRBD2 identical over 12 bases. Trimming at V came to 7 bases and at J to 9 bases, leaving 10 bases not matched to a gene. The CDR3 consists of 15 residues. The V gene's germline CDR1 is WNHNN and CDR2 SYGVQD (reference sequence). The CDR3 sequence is CASNKGLAGIGEQFF. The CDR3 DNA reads TGCGCCAGCAATAAGGGACTAGCGGGTATTGGTGAGCAGTTCTTC.

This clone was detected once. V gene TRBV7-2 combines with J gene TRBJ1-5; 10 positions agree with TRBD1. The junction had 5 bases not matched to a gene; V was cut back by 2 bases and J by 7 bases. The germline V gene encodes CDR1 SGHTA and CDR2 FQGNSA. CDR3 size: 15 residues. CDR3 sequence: CASSLRQGAGQPQHF. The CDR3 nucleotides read TGTGCCAGCAGCTTACGACAGGGGGCTGGACAGCCCCAGCATTTT.

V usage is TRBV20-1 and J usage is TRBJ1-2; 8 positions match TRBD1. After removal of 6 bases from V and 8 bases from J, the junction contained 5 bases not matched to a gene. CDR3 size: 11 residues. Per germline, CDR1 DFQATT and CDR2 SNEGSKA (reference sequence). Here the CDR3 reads CSAQGAGGYTF. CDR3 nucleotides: TGCAGTGCCCAGGGGGCGGGAGGCTACACCTTC.

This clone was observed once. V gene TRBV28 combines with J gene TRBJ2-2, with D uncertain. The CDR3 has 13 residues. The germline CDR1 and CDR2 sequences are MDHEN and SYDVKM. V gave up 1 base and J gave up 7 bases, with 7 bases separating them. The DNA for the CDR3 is TGTGCCAGCAGTTTATACACGGGCGGGGAGCTGTTTTTT. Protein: CASSLYTGGELFF.

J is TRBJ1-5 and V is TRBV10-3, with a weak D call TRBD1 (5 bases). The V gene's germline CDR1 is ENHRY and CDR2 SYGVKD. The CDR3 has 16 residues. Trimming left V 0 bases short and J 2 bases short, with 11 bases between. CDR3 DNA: TGTGCCATCAGTGAGTCGTCGGGGGATGGCAATCAGCCCCAGCATTTT. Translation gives CAISESSGDGNQPQHF.

In DNA, the CDR3 is TGTGCCAGCACTCTTCGTCATACTGAAGCTTTCTTT. Protein product: CASTLRHTEAFF. The chain links TRBV28 to TRBJ1-1; D remains unclear. The CDR3 contains 12 residues. Germline assignment: CDR1 MDHEN and CDR2 SYDVKM. Trimming cost V 7 bases and J 5 bases, with 11 bases left between them.

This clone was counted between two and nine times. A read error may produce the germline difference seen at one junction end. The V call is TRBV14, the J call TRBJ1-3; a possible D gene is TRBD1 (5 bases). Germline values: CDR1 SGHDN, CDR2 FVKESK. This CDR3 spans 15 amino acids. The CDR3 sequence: CASSPYTTSAGTYDF. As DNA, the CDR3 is TGTGCCAGCAGCCCGTATACGACGTCCGCAGGGACCTACGATTTT.

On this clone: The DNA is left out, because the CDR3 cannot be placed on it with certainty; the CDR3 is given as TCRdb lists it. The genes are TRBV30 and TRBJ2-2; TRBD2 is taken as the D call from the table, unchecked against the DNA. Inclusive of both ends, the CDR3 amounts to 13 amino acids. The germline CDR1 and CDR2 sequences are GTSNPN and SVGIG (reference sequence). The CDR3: CAGAHLRAGELFF.

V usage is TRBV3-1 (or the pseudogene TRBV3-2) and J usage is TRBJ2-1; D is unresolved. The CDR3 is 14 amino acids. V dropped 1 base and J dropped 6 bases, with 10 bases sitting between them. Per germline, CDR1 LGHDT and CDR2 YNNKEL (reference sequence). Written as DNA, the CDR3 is TGTGCCAGCAGCCAAGGGGCTTCTTTCAATGAGCAGTTCTTC. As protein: CASSQGASFNEQFF.

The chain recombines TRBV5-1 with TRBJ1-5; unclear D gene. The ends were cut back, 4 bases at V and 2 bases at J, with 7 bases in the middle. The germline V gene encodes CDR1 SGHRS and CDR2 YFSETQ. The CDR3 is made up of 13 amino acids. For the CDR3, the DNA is TGCGCCAGCAGCCTAGATGGCAATCAGCCCCAGCATTTT. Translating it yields CASSLDGNQPQHF.

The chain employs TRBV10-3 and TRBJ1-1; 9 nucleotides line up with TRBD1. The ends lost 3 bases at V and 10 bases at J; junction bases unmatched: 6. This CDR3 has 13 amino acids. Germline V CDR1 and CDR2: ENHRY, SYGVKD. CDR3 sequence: CAISEDRGSLAFF. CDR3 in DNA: TGTGCCATCAGTGAAGACAGGGGGTCTCTAGCTTTCTTT.

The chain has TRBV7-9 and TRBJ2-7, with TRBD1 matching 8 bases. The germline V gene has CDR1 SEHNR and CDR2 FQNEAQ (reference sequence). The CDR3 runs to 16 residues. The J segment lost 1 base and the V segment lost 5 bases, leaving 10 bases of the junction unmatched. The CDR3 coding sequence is TGTGCCAGCAGCCCACGGACAGGGCCGAAGTCCTACGAGCAGTACTTC. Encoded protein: CASSPRTGPKSYEQYF.

The chain's CDR3 is CASSVGTDSSYEQYF. As DNA, the CDR3 is TGTGCCAGCAGCGTCGGGACAGATAGCTCCTACGAGCAGTACTTC. The chain carries TRBV9 and TRBJ2-7; 7 bases map to TRBD1. The V gene's germline CDR1 is SGDLS and CDR2 YYNGEE. The J segment lost 0 bases and the V segment lost 2 bases, leaving 5 bases of the junction unmatched. The CDR3 has 15 amino acids.

The CDR3 loop reads CASSTNSGYEQYF. The CDR3 DNA follows: TGTGCCAGCAGTACCAACTCCGGGTACGAGCAGTACTTC. J is TRBJ2-7 and V is TRBV27; the D is unclear. The V end was cut by 5 bases, the J end by 4 bases, with 12 bases between. The CDR3 covers 13 residues. From germline, CDR1 is MNHEY and CDR2 SMNVEV (reference sequence).

The CDR3, as DNA: TGTGCCAGCAGTCAGCCGGGACAGGGGGCGGTTGAGCAGTTCTTC. It translates to CASSQPGQGAVEQFF. This sequence joins TRBV6-2 or TRBV6-3 and TRBJ2-1; 12 bases are a match to TRBD1. Germline values: CDR1 MNHEY, CDR2 SVGEGT. The CDR3 spans 15 residues. The V gene end was trimmed by 5 bases and the J gene end by 9 bases; junction bases not matched to a gene: 8.

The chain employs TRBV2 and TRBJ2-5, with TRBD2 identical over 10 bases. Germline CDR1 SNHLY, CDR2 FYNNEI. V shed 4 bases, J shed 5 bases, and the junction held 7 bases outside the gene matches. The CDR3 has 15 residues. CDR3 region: CASSVASGRGETQYF. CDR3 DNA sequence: TGTGCCAGCAGTGTCGCTAGCGGGAGAGGGGAGACCCAGTACTTC.

CDR3 amino acids: CASSLRTSGGAGYEQYF. The CDR3 DNA sequence: TGTGCCAGCAGCTTGAGGACTAGCGGGGGGGCCGGATACGAGCAGTACTTC. The chain is built from TRBV7-2 and TRBJ2-7; 15 bases align to TRBD2. Germline values: CDR1 SGHTA, CDR2 FQGNSA. This CDR3 contains 17 residues. The V segment lost 3 bases and the J segment 4 bases; nucleotides outside the gene matches: 7.

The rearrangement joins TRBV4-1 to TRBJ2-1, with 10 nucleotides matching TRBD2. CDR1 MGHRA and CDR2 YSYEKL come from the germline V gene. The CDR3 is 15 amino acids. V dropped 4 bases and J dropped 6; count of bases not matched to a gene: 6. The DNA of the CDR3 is TGCGCCAGCAGCCCCCTAGCGGGAGTTTCCAATGAGCAGTTCTTC. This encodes CASSPLAGVSNEQFF.

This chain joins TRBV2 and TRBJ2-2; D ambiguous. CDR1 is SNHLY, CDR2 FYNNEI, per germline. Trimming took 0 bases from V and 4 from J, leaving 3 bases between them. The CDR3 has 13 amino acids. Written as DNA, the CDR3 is TGTGCCAGCAGTGAAGCGCGCACCGGGGAGCTGTTTTTT. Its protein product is CASSEARTGELFF.

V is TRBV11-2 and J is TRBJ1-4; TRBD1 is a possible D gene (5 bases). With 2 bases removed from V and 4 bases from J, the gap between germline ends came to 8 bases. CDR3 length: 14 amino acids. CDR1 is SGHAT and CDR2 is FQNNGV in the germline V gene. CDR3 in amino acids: CASSLSGLNEKLFF. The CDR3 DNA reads TGTGCCAGCAGCTTATCAGGGCTTAATGAAAAACTGTTTTTT.

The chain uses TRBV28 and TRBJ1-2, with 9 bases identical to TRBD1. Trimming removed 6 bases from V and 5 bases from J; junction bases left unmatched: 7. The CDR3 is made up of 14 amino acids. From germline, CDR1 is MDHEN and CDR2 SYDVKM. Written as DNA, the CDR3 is TGTGCCAGCAGCCAACAGGGGGCGGTATATGGCTACACCTTC. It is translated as CASSQQGAVYGYTF.

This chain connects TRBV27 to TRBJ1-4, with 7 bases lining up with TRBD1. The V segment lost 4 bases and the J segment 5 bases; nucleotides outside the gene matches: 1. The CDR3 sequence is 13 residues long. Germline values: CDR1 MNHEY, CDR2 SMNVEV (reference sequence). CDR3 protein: CASSSGQNEKLFF. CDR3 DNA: TGTGCCAGCAGTTCGGGACAGAATGAAAAACTGTTTTTT.

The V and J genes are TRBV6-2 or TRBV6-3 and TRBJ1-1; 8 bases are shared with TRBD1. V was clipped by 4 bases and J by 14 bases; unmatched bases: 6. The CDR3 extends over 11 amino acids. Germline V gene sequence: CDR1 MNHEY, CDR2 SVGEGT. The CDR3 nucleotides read TGTGCCAGCAGTTTGGGGGACAGGTTATTCTTT. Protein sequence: CASSLGDRLFF.

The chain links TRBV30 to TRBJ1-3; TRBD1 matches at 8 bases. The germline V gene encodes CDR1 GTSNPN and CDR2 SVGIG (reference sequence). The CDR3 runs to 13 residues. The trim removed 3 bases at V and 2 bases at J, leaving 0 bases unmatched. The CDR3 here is CAWRDRAGNTIYF. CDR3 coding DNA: TGTGCCTGGAGGGACAGGGCTGGAAACACCATATATTTT. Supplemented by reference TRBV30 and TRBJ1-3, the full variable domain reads SQTIHQWPATLVQPVGSPLSLECTVEGTSNPNLYWYRQAAGRGLQLLFYSVGIGQISSEVPQNLSASRPQDRQFILSSKKLLLSDSGFYLCAWRDRAGNTIYFGEGSWLTVV.

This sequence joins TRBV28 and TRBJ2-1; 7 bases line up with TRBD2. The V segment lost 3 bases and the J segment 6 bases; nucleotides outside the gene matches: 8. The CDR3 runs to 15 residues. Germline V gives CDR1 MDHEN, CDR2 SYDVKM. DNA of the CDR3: TGTGCCAGCAGTTTGGGAGGGATCGGGTCCAATGAGCAGTTCTTC. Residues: CASSLGGIGSNEQFF. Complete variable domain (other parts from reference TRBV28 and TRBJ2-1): DVKVTQSSRYLVKRTGEKVFLECVQDMDHENMFWYRQDPGLGLRLIYFSYDVKMKEKGDIPEGYSVSREKKERFSLILESASTNQTSMYLCASSLGGIGSNEQFFGPGTRLTVL.

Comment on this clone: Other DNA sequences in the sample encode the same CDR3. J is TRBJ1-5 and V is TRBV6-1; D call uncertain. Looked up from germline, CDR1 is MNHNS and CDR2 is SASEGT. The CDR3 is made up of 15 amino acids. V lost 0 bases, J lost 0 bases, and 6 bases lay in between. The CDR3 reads CASSEAVDSNQPQHF. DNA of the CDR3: TGTGCCAGCAGTGAAGCCGTCGATAGCAATCAGCCCCAGCATTTT.

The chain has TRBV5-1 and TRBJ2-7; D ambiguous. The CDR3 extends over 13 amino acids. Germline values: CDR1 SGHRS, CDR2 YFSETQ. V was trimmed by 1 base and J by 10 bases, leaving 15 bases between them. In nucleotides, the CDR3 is TGCGCCAGCAGCTTGCCGGATCCTACGAGACAGTACTTC. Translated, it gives CASSLPDPTRQYF.

DNA for the CDR3: TGTGCCAGCAGTGAAGACACAGGGGGTCTGGAGACCCAGTACTTC. It specifies CASSEDTGGLETQYF. The chain links TRBV2 to TRBJ2-5; TRBD1 agrees at 8 bases. Germline V lookup: CDR1 SNHLY, CDR2 FYNNEI. The trim removed 1 base at V and 5 bases at J, leaving 6 bases unmatched. This CDR3 has 15 amino acids. The variable domain in full, completed from reference TRBV2 and TRBJ2-5, reads EPEVTQTPSHQVTQMGQEVILRCVPISNHLYFYWYRQILGQKVEFLVSFYNNEISEKSEIFDDQFSVERPDGSNFTLKIRSTKLEDSAMYFCASSEDTGGLETQYFGPGTRLLVL.